These T cell receptor beta chains were read from a single sample in a study of cytomegalovirus exposure and HLA in healthy donors. Assay used: immunoSEQ multiplex PCR; TCRdb lists only in-frame clones, some missing. The sample records about 180,000 clones, 60% to 85% being singletons. Specimen: PBMCs. These TCRs come from a man in his forties in good health and CMV-seronegative. Both conserved end residues are part of each CDR3. D genes are given only for firm matches. Not all rows give a size; the values are once, few, many and, for expanded clones, a class.

abundance | j_gene | v_gene | d_gene | CDR3aa | CDR3nt
- | TRBJ1-3 | TRBV13 | - | CASSLLPTGGGNTIYF | TGTGCCAGCAGCTTATTACCGACCGGGGGAGGAAACACCATATATTTT
- | TRBJ2-3 | TRBV6-5 | TRBD2 | CASSYTSGGRDTQYF | TGTGCCAGCAGCTATACTAGCGGGGGAAGAGATACGCAGTATTTT
- | TRBJ2-7 | TRBV19 | - | CASSGGNLVDEQYF | TGTGCCAGTAGCGGCGGGAACCTCGTGGACGAGCAGTACTTC
- | TRBJ2-7 | TRBV7-9 | - | CASSLVRRYEQYF | TGTGCCAGCAGCTTAGTCCGGAGATACGAGCAGTACTTC
- | TRBJ2-3 | TRBV5-1 | - | CASSLVQVSTDTQYF | TGCGCCAGCAGCTTGGTGCAGGTTAGCACAGATACGCAGTATTTT
- | TRBJ2-1 | TRBV2 | - | CASRTGSSRSYNEQFF | TGTGCCAGCAGAACCGGGAGTTCACGTTCCTACAATGAGCAGTTCTTC
once | TRBJ2-7 | TRBV2 | TRBD1 | CASSRQGVGYEQYF | TGTGCCAGCAGCCGACAGGGGGTAGGCTACGAGCAGTACTTC
- | TRBJ2-1 | TRBV6-6 | TRBD2 | CASRRLAGENEQFF | TGTGCCAGCAGGCGGCTAGCGGGTGAAAATGAGCAGTTCTTC
- | TRBJ2-3 | TRBV5-1 | TRBD1 | CASSLGTGARADTQYF | TGCGCCAGCAGCCTAGGGACAGGGGCTAGGGCAGATACGCAGTATTTT
- | TRBJ2-7 | TRBV5-1 | - | CASSPSVSYEQYF | TGCGCCAGCAGCCCCTCAGTGTCCTACGAGCAGTACTTC
- | TRBJ2-7 | TRBV29-1 | TRBD1 | CSVGQPYEQYF | TGCAGCGTGGGACAGCCCTACGAGCAGTACTTC
- | TRBJ1-6 | TRBV2 | - | CASTQTQGLGSPLHF | TGTGCCAGCACCCAGACCCAGGGTTTAGGCTCACCCCTCCACTTT
- | TRBJ2-7 | TRBV2 | - | CASSVDGSEWQYF | TGTGCCAGCAGTGTCGACGGGAGTGAGTGGCAGTACTTC
- | TRBJ1-1 | TRBV19 | - | CASSSRRRPPLNTEAFF | TGTGCCAGTAGTAGCCGGAGACGTCCCCCCTTGAACACTGAAGCTTTCTTT
- | TRBJ2-1 | TRBV9 | TRBD2 | CASSGDLAGGRNEQFF | TGTGCCAGCAGCGGGGACTTAGCGGGAGGGCGGAATGAGCAGTTCTTC
- | TRBJ2-2 | TRBV30 | TRBD2 | CAWSPPPAGGPGGELFF | TGTGCCTGGAGCCCCCCCCCGGCGGGAGGGCCGGGCGGGGAGCTGTTTTTT
once | TRBJ2-1 | TRBV28 | TRBD2 | CASSGRLAGYNEQFF | TGTGCCAGCAGTGGCCGACTAGCGGGATACAATGAGCAGTTCTTC
- | TRBJ2-3 | TRBV5-1 | TRBD1 | CATTPGQSTDTQYF | TGCGCCACCACGCCGGGACAGAGCACAGATACGCAGTATTTT
- | TRBJ2-5 | TRBV11-3 | - | CASSLGGTQETQYF | TGTGCCAGCAGCTTGGGCGGGACCCAAGAGACCCAGTACTTC
- | TRBJ2-2 | TRBV30 | TRBD1 | CAWRTGVSTGELFF | TGTGCCTGGAGGACAGGGGTGAGCACCGGGGAGCTGTTTTTT
- | TRBJ1-2 | TRBV30 | - | CAWRSSGNYGYTF | TGTGCCTGGAGATCTTCAGGGAACTATGGCTACACCTTC
- | TRBJ2-3 | TRBV6-5 | - | CASSFQGGDTQYF | TGTGCCAGCAGTTTTCAGGGGGGAGATACGCAGTATTTT
- | TRBJ2-7 | TRBV5-1 | - | CASSDSLHEQYF | TGCGCCAGCAGCGACAGTCTACACGAGCAGTACTTC